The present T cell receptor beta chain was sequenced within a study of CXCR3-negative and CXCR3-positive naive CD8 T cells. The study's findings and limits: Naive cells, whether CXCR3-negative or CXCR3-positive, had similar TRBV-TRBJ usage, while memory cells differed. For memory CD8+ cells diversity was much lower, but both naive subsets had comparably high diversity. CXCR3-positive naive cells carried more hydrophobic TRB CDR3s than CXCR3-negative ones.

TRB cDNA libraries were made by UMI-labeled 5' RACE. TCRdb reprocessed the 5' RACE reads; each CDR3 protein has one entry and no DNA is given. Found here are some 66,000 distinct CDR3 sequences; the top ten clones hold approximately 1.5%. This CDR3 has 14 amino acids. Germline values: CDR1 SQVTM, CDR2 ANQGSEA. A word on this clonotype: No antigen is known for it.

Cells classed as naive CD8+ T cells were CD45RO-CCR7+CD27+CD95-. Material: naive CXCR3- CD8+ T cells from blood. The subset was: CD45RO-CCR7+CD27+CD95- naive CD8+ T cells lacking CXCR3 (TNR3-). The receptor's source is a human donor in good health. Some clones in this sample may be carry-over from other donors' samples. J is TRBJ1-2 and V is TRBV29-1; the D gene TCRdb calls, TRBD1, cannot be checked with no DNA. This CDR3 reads CSVLGVTGLYGYTF.